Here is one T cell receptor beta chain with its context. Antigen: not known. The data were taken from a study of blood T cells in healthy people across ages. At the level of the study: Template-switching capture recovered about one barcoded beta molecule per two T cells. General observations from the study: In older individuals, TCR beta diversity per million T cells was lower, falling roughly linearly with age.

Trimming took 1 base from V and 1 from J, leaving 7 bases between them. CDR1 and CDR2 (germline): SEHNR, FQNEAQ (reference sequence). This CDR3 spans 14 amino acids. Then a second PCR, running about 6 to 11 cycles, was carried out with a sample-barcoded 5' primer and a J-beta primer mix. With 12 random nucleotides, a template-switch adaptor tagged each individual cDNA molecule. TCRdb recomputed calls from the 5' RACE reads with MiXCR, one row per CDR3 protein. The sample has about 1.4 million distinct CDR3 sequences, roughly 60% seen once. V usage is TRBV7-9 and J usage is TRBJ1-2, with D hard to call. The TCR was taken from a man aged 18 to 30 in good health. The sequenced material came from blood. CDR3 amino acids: CASSLGAVNYGYTF. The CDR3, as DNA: TGTGCCAGCAGCTTAGGGGCAGTTAACTATGGCTACACCTTC.